This TCR beta chain comes out of a study of blood T cell repertoires in COVID-19. Study-level background: The cDNA or gDNA used as material had been derived from T cells, B-cell-depleted T cells, or PBMCs.

CDR1 is SNHLY, CDR2 FYNNEI, per germline. The CDR3 has 15 amino acids. The V gene lost 5 bases and the J gene lost 0 bases, with 12 bases spanning the gap. In the original processing: For nucleated cells, counts were estimated from reference gene primer amplification. Sequencing used immunoSEQ multiplex PCR; TCRdb keeps in-frame clones, though not all of them. V, J and clone size reflect that table, while D and trimming were determined from the DNA. The sample holds approximately 110,000 clones, around 89% seen once. This TCR was sampled from a woman older than 75 with acute or convalescent COVID-19. The sample consisted of peripheral blood. The rearrangement links TRBV2 to TRBJ2-3; D possibly corresponds to TRBD1 (6 bases). In nucleotides, the CDR3 is TGTGCCAGCAGTCCCAGGACAGATAGCACAGATACGCAGTATTTT. Translated, it gives CASSPRTDSTDTQYF.